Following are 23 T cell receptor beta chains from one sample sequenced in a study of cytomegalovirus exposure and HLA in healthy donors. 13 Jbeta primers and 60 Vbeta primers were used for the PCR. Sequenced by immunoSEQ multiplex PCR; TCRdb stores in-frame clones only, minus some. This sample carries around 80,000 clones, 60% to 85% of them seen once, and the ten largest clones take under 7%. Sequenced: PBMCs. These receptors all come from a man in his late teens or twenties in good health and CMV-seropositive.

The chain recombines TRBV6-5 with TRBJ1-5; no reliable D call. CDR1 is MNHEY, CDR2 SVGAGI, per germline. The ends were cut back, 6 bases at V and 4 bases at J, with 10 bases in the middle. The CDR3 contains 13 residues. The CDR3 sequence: CASRAIGNQPQHF. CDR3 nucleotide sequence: TGTGCCAGCAGAGCCATTGGTAATCAGCCCCAGCATTTT.

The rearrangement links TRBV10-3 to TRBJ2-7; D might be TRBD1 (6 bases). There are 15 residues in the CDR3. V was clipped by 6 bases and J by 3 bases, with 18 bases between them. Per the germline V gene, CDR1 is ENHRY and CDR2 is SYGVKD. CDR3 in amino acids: CAISRAGANFYEQYF. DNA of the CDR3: TGTGCCATCAGCCGTGCAGGGGCCAATTTCTACGAGCAGTACTTC.

DNA for the CDR3: TGTGCCAGCAGTCTGACTAGCGGGAGGCAGTACGAGCAGTACTTC. Its translation is CASSLTSGRQYEQYF. The rearrangement links TRBV27 to TRBJ2-7; TRBD2 agrees at 13 bases. V shed 5 bases, J shed 4 bases, and the junction held 5 bases outside the gene matches. Germline V lookup: CDR1 MNHEY, CDR2 SMNVEV (reference sequence). The CDR3 sequence is 15 residues long.

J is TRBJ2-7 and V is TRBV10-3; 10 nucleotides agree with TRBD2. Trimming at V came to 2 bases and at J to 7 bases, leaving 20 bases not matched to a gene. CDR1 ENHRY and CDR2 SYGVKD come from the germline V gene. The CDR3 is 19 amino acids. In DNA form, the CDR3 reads TGTGCCATCAGTGAGATCTTAATAGGAGCGGGAGGGTTACAGGATGAGCAGTACTTC. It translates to CAISEILIGAGGLQDEQYF.

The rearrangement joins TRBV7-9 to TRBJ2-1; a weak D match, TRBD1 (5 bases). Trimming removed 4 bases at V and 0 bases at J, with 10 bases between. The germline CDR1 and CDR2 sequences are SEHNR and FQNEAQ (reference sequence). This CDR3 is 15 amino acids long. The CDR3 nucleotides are TGTGCCAGCAGCTCCCGACAGAACTCCTACAATGAGCAGTTCTTC. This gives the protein CASSSRQNSYNEQFF.

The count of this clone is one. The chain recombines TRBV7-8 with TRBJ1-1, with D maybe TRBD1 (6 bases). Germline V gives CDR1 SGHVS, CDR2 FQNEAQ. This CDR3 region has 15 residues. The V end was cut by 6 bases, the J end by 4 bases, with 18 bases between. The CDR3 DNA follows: TGTGCCAGCAGATCATACAGGGCAGGTTCCACTGAAGCTTTCTTT. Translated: CASRSYRAGSTEAFF.

CDR3 sequence reads: CSVAGGNIQYF. CDR3 coding DNA: TGCAGCGTTGCTGGGGGGAACATTCAGTACTTC. The rearrangement links TRBV29-1 to TRBJ2-4, with TRBD2 as a possible D gene (6 bases). CDR1 and CDR2 from the germline V gene are SQVTM and ANQGSEA. The CDR3 has 11 residues. V lost 4 bases, J lost 7 bases, and 8 bases lay in between.

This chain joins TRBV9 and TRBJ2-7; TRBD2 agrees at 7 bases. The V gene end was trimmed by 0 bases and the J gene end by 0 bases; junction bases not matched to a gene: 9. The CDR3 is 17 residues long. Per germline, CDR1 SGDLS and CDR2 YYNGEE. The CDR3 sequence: CASSVEAGVLSSYEQYF. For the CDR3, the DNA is TGTGCCAGCAGCGTAGAGGCGGGAGTGTTGAGCTCCTACGAGCAGTACTTC.

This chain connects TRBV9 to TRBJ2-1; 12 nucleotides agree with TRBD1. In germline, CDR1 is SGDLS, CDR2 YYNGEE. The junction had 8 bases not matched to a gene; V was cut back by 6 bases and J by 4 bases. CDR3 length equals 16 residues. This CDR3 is CASNPGQGAFYNEQFF. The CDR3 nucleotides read TGTGCCAGCAATCCGGGACAGGGGGCATTTTACAATGAGCAGTTCTTC.

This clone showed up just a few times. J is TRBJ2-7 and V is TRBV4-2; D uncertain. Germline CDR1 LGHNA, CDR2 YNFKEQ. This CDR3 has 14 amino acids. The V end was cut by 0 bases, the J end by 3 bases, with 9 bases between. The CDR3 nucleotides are TGTGCCAGCAGCCAAGAAGGAGAAAACTACGAGCAGTACTTC. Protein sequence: CASSQEGENYEQYF.

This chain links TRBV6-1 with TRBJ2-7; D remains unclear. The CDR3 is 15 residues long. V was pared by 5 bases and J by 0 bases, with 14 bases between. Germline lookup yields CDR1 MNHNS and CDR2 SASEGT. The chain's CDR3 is CASSKSGVPSYEQYF. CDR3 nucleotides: TGTGCCAGCAGTAAAAGTGGAGTCCCCTCCTACGAGCAGTACTTC.

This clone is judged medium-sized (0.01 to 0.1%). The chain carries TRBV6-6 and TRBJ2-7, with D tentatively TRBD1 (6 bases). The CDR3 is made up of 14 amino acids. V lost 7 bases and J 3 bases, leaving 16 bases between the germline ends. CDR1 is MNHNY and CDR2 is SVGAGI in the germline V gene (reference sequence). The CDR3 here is CASTLQGHSYEQYF. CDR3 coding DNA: TGTGCCAGCACCTTACAGGGACATAGCTACGAGCAGTACTTC.

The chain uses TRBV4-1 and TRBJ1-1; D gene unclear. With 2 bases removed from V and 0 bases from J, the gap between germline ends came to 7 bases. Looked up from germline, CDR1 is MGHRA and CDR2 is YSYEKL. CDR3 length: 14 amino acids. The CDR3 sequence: CASSQRSLNTEAFF. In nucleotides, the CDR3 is TGCGCCAGCAGCCAAAGGAGTCTGAACACTGAAGCTTTCTTT.

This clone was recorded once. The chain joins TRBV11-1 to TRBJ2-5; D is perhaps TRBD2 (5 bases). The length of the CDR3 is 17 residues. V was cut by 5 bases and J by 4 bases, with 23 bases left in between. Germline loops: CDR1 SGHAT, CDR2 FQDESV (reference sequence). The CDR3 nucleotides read TGTGCCAGCAGCCTCCGACGAAGCAAAGCCGAGGGAGAGACCCAGTACTTC. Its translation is CASSLRRSKAEGETQYF.

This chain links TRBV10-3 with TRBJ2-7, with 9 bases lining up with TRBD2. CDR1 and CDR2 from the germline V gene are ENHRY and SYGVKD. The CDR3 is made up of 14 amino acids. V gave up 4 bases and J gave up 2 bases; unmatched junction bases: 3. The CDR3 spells CAISAPSGTYEQYF. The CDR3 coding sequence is TGTGCCATCAGTGCTCCTAGCGGGACCTACGAGCAGTACTTC.

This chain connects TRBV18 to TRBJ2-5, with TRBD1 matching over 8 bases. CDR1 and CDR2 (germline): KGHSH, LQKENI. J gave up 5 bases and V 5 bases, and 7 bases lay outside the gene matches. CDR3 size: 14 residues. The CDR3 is CASSKDRARETQYF. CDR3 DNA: TGTGCCAGCTCAAAGGACAGGGCCCGCGAGACCCAGTACTTC. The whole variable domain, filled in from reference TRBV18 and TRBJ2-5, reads NAGVMQNPRHLVRRRGQEARLRCSPMKGHSHVYWYRQLPEEGLKFMVYLQKENIIDESGMPKERFSAEFPKEGPSILRIQQVVRGDSAAYFCASSKDRARETQYFGPGTRLLVL.

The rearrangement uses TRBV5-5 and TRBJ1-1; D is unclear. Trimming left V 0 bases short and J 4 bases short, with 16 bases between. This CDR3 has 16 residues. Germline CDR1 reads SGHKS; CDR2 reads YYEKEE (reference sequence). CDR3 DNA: TGTGCCAGCAGCTTGGCCAGACCCCACGAGGCCACTGAAGCTTTCTTT. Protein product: CASSLARPHEATEAFF.

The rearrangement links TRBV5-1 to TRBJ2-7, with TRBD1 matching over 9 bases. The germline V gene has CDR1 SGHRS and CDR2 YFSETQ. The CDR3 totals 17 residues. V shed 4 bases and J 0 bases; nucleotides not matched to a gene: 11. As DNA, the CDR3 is TGCGCCAGCAGCCGATGGACAGGGGTATCCTTCTCCTACGAGCAGTACTTC. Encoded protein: CASSRWTGVSFSYEQYF. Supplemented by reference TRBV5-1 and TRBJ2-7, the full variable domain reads KAGVTQTPRYLIKTRGQQVTLSCSPISGHRSVSWYQQTPGQGLQFLFEYFSETQRNKGNFPGRFSGRQFSNSRSEMNVSTLELGDSALYLCASSRWTGVSFSYEQYFGPGTRLTVT.

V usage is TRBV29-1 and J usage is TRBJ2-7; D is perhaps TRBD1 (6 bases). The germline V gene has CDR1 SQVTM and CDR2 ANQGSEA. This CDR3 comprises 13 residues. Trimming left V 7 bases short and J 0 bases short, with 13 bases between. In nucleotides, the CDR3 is TGCAGCGGTGGAACAGGGAACTCCTACGAGCAGTACTTC. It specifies CSGGTGNSYEQYF.

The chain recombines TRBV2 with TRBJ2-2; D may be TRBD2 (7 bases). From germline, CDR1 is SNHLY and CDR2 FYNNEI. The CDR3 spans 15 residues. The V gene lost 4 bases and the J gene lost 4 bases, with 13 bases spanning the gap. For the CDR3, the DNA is TGTGCCAGCAGTGGCGGGAGAGGGGGCACCGGGGAGCTGTTTTTT. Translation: CASSGGRGGTGELFF.

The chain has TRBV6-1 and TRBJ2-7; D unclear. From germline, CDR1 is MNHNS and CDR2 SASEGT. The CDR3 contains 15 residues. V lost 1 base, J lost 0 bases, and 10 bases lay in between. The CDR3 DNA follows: TGTGCCAGCAGTGAAGATAGCTTCGCCTCCTACGAGCAGTACTTC. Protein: CASSEDSFASYEQYF.

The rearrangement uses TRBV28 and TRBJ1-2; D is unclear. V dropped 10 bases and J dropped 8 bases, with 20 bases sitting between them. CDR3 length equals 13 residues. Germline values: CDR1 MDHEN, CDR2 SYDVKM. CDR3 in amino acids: CATNDPLLGGYTF. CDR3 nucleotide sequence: TGTGCCACCAACGATCCTTTGCTTGGCGGCTACACCTTC.

Here the CDR3 reads CASSSIQGERDTIYF. The DNA of the CDR3 is TGTGCCAGCAGCTCAATACAGGGAGAAAGGGACACCATATATTTT. This chain links TRBV9 with TRBJ1-3, with D tentatively TRBD1 (6 bases). The CDR3 contains 15 residues. Trimming took off 4 bases at V and 8 bases at J, with 19 bases between the two ends. Per the germline V gene, CDR1 is SGDLS and CDR2 is YYNGEE.